This T cell receptor beta chain appears in the sequencing data of a study of shared clonotypes between healthy human individuals. The overall study: Donors were two women and a few men aged 18 to 49.

Produced via immunoSEQ multiplex PCR; TCRdb's table is partial and in-frame only. In the table there are about 2.5 million clones, less than 95% of which are singletons. CDR1 is LNHDA and CDR2 is SQIVND in the germline V gene (reference sequence). Trimming removed 6 bases from V and 2 bases from J, with 14 bases in between. The CDR3 is 15 amino acids. The sequenced material came from naive CD4+ T cells from PBMCs. Subset meaning: CD45RA+ positively selected. The receptor's source is a man aged 18 to 35 in good health. Some clones in this sample may be carry-over from other donors' samples. J is TRBJ1-5 and V is TRBV19, with D unclear. The CDR3 bases are TGTGCCAGTAGGAGCATGGGCTTGGGCAATCAGCCCCAGCATTTT. This encodes CASRSMGLGNQPQHF. Looking up the rest from reference TRBV19 and TRBJ1-5 gives the full variable domain: DGGITQSPKYLFRKEGQNVTLSCEQNLNHDAMYWYRQDPGQGLRLIYYSQIVNDFQKGDIAEGYSVSREKKESFPLTVTSAQKNPTAFYLCASRSMGLGNQPQHFGDGTRLSIL.